The T cell receptor beta chain under discussion was sequenced for a study of post-analysis software for immune sequencing data. General observations from the study: Patients showed TRBV5-6, TRBV5-1 and TRBV20-1 among a handful of TRBV segments more frequent than in controls.

CDR1 and CDR2 (germline): SGHDN, FVKESK. The CDR3 is made up of 17 amino acids. The J segment lost 1 base and the V segment lost 4 bases, leaving 6 bases of the junction unmatched. Unique molecular identifiers were carried by the TCR beta cDNA libraries. One entry per CDR3 protein results from TCRdb running MiXCR on the PCR reads. The sample contains hundreds of thousands of distinct CDR3 sequences, less than 35% of which appear only once. This clonotype was seen a few times. Its antigen is undetermined. The source is a girl aged 5-17 years with multiple sclerosis. This chain connects TRBV14 to TRBJ2-1; 11 bases agree with TRBD2. Material: blood. The CDR3 nucleotides are TGTGCCAGCAGCCGAGAGGGACTAGCGGAATCCTACAATGAGCAGTTCTTC. This gives the protein CASSREGLAESYNEQFF.